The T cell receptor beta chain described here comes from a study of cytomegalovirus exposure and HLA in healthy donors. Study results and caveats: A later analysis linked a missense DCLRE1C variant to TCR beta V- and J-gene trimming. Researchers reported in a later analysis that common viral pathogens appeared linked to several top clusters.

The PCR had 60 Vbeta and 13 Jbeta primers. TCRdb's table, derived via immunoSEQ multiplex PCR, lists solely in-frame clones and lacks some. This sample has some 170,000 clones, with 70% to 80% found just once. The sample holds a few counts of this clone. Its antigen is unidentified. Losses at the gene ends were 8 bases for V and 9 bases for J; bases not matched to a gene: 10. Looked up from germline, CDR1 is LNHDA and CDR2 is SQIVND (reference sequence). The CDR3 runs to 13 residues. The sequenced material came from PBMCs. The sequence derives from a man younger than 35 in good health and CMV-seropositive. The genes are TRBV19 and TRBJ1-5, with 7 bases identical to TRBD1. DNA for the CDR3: TGTGCCAGTTTCCCAGGGGGGAGTTTGCCCCAGCATTTT. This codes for CASFPGGSLPQHF.